This T cell receptor (beta chain) came from a study of blood T cell repertoires in COVID-19. Germline lookup yields CDR1 SGHNT and CDR2 YYREEE (reference sequence). This CDR3 comprises 15 residues. Trimming cost V 7 bases and J 5 bases; bases outside gene matches: 8. This clone was seen a handful of times. The data were produced by immunoSEQ multiplex PCR, yet TCRdb's version contains in-frame clones alone and is incomplete. The table has some 150,000 clones, around 83% seen once; the top ten hold 5.8%. The rearrangement uses TRBV5-4 and TRBJ2-2; 10 bases align to TRBD2. Sequenced: PBMCs or T cells enriched from blood (not recorded which). This sequence was found in a woman aged 50 to 60 who had been exposed to COVID-19. In DNA, the CDR3 is TGTGCCAGCCGAACTCAACTAGCGGGGACCGGGGAGCTGTTTTTT. Translated: CASRTQLAGTGELFF.